What follows describes a single T cell receptor beta chain. It lacks a known antigen. The record has no base qualities; no much larger clone is one base away. The source of the sample is a study of post-analysis software for immune sequencing data (dated by TCRdb to between 2015 and 2017). Looking at the study overall: The recorded disease courses included relapsing-remitting, secondary progressive and progressive-relapsing multiple sclerosis, and some patients had no subtype annotation. Patient repertoires were compared against 11 to 12 previously published healthy control repertoires from donors aged roughly 6 to 26 years. A subset of samples was prepared in parallel using single-end sample barcoding, then pooled and co-amplified after Illumina adapter ligation. The paper as a whole reports these results and caveats: Strong co-clustering of samples prepared in the same batch was shown by direct clustering with F measure, prompting a batch-effect correction. Normalized Chao1 diversity was significantly lower in multiple sclerosis patients than controls, suggesting substantial peripheral T-cell clonal expansion. Patients showed significantly higher frequencies than controls for about 5 TRBV segments, among them TRBV5-6, TRBV5-1 and TRBV20-1. The multiple sclerosis patient group was slightly younger than the control group.

Library construction relied on PCR. TCRdb lists the instrument as Illumina HiSeq 2500. To reduce PCR and sequencing biases, unique molecular identifiers were incorporated into the TCR beta cDNA libraries. Every 1 to 10 million input T cells yielded some 500,000 cDNA molecules, meaning each molecule approximated one T cell. The patient libraries were prepared and sequenced with the same protocol used for the earlier healthy control dataset. Within a given batch, samples were prepared together, multiplexed and sequenced on the same HiSeq lane. On the study's bioinformatics: Raw barcoded reads were processed with MIGEC, discarding single-read molecular identifier groups before consensus assembly and CDR3 extraction. VDJtools was used for post-analysis of the clonotype tables, with diversity normalized by down-sampling every dataset to the smallest sample size. Repertoire overlap clustering matched CDR3 amino acid but not nucleotide sequences to correct batch-related cross-sample contamination. The public sequencing data were trimmed at Q25 with fastp and processed into clonotypes with MiXCR by TCRdb, which kept only in-frame beta chains. Rows are combined by CDR3 protein, so each entry shows the most common genes and DNA. TCRdb, not the original authors, processed these V and J calls. The sample data list some 690,000 distinct CDR3 sequences, and roughly 27% of these were observed just once. The ten largest clones represent approximately 0.55% of the sample.

The germline V gene encodes CDR1 MNHEY and CDR2 SVGEGT. Inclusive of the bounding cysteine and phenylalanine, the CDR3 is 14 residues long. Of all the DNA, just the CDR3 is kept, 42 bases in frame from base 1. V is cut by 1 base and J by 6 bases, and the space between the germline ends is 12 bases. TCR beta repertoires were profiled from peripheral blood of approximately 13 young patients with multiple sclerosis to demonstrate the VDJtools post-analysis software. Multiple sclerosis patients were children and adolescents aged about 6 to 16 years. The sequence links TRBV6-2 or TRBV6-3 to TRBJ1-1, and possibly TRBD1, on 6 matching bases. This receptor was taken from a girl between 5 and 17 years old with multiple sclerosis. Material for sequencing was blood. The CDR3 reads as follows: CASSYYQGSAEAFF. The DNA reads as follows: TGTGCCAGCAGTTACTATCAGGGGAGCGCTGAAGCTTTCTTT.